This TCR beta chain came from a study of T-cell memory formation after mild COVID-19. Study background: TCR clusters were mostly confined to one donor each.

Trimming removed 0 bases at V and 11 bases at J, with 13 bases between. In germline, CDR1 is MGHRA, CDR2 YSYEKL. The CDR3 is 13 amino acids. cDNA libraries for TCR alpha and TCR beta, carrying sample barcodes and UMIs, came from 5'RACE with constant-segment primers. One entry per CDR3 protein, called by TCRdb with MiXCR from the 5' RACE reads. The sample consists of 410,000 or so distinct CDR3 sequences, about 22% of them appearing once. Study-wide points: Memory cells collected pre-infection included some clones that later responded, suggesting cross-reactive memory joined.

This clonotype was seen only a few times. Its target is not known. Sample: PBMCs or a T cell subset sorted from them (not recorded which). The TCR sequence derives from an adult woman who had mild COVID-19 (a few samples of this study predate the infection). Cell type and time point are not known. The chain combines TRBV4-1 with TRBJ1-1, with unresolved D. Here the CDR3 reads CASSQDPRLEAFF. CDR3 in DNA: TGCGCCAGCAGCCAAGATCCTCGTCTGGAGGCTTTCTTT.